The 10 T cell receptor beta chains presented below share a single source sample, sequenced in a study of blood T cell repertoires in COVID-19 (dated by TCRdb to 2018 to 2020). Library prep was done by the immunoSEQ multiplex PCR assay. TCRdb retrieved this table from immuneACCESS and kept in-frame rearrangements only. Not all clones are present; in checked studies, unresolved V genes account for under half, and no reason is known for the remainder. The sample has about 240,000 clones on record, 86% of them singletons. The leading ten clones occupy around 12% of the sample. Sequencing input: peripheral blood. Receptors originate from a man older than 75 with acute or convalescent COVID-19.

The rearrangement uses TRBV3-1 (or the pseudogene TRBV3-2) and TRBJ2-1; D is undetermined. This CDR3 is 14 amino acids long. Germline V gene data show CDR1 as LGHDT and CDR2 as YNNKEL (reference sequence). Trimming removed 7 bases from V and 0 bases from J, with 10 bases in between. The CDR3 region is CASTLSPSYNEQFF. The CDR3, as DNA: TGTGCCAGCACCCTAAGTCCCTCCTACAATGAGCAGTTCTTC.

V and J are TRBV6-5 and TRBJ1-5; 7 bases agree with TRBD1. Per germline, CDR1 MNHEY and CDR2 SVGAGI. Germline trimming cut 6 bases from V and 3 bases from J; bases unmatched to any gene: 2. This CDR3 contains 13 residues. As DNA, the CDR3 is TGTGCCAGCAGGGACAGGTTCAATCAGCCCCAGCATTTT. This encodes CASRDRFNQPQHF.

This chain joins TRBV10-2 and TRBJ1-1; D is unclear. From germline, CDR1 is WSHSY and CDR2 SAAADI. The CDR3 totals 12 residues. V was pared by 8 bases and J by 2 bases, with 9 bases between. The CDR3 region is CASSELNTEAFF. The CDR3 region has the DNA TGCGCCAGCTCCGAGCTAAACACTGAAGCTTTCTTT.

The genes are TRBV9 and TRBJ2-7; 9 bases are a match to TRBD1. CDR1 and CDR2 from the germline V gene are SGDLS and YYNGEE. J gave up 9 bases and V 2 bases, and 12 bases lay outside the gene matches. The CDR3 covers 15 residues. CDR3 region: CASSVTGGAESSQYF. The CDR3 DNA follows: TGTGCCAGCAGCGTTACAGGGGGCGCGGAGAGCTCGCAGTACTTC. The variable domain in full, with the rest retrieved from reference TRBV9 and TRBJ2-7, is DSGVTQTPKHLITATGQRVTLRCSPRSGDLSVYWYQQSLDQGLQFLIQYYNGEERAKGNILERFSAQQFPDLHSELNLSSLELGDSALYFCASSVTGGAESSQYFGPGTRLTVT.

This clone was recorded once. CDR3 nucleotides: TGTGCCAGCACGCAGACGGGAACCTACGAGCAGTACTTC. The encoded protein is CASTQTGTYEQYF. The V call is TRBV13, the J call TRBJ2-7; tentative D call: TRBD2 (5 bases). V gave up 7 bases and J gave up 2 bases, with 12 bases separating them. Looked up from germline, CDR1 is PRHDT and CDR2 is FYEKMQ (reference sequence). This CDR3 is built from 13 residues.

The chain links TRBV5-1 to TRBJ2-7; TRBD1 might be the D (6 bases). Germline lookup yields CDR1 SGHRS and CDR2 YFSETQ. The CDR3 has 13 amino acids. Trimming removed 4 bases from V and 7 bases from J, with 15 bases in between. The CDR3 sequence is CASSHPTGGEQYF. CDR3 DNA: TGCGCCAGCAGCCACCCGACAGGAGGAGAGCAGTACTTC.

A few counts support this clone. V is TRBV11-2 and J is TRBJ1-5; D is undetermined. The CDR3 loop spans 15 amino acids. Germline-derived CDR1 and CDR2 are SGHAT and FQNNGV. Trimming removed 0 bases at V and 3 bases at J, with 9 bases between. In DNA, the CDR3 is TGTGCCAGCAGCTTAGATCCCGGGTACAATCAGCCCCAGCATTTT. Its translation: CASSLDPGYNQPQHF.

The sample holds a few counts of this clone. The chain recombines TRBV3-1 (or the pseudogene TRBV3-2) with TRBJ2-7; the D is unclear. There are 13 residues in the CDR3. Germline-derived CDR1 and CDR2 are LGHDT and YNNKEL (reference sequence). V dropped 1 base and J dropped 3 bases, with 7 bases sitting between them. In nucleotides, the CDR3 is TGTGCCAGCAGCCAAGGTTCTATCTACGAGCAGTACTTC. Amino acid sequence: CASSQGSIYEQYF.

This rearrangement joins TRBV14 to TRBJ2-1; D gene unclear. The germline V gene encodes CDR1 SGHDN and CDR2 FVKESK. Trimming pared 0 bases from V and 9 bases from J, leaving 12 bases between. The CDR3 loop spans 14 amino acids. The CDR3 spells CASSQDRVVLEQFF. The CDR3 region has the DNA TGTGCCAGCAGCCAAGATCGGGTAGTTCTTGAGCAGTTCTTC.

The chain employs TRBV6-5 and TRBJ1-2, with D perhaps TRBD1 (6 bases). The germline V and J ends were trimmed by 5 bases and 1 base, with 14 bases remaining between them. This CDR3 region has 15 residues. Germline V gene sequence: CDR1 MNHEY, CDR2 SVGAGI. The CDR3 sequence: CASSPRQELNYGYTF. The CDR3 region has the DNA TGTGCCAGCAGTCCCCGACAGGAACTTAACTATGGCTACACCTTC.